A selection of T cell receptor beta chains follows, all from one sample in a study of glioma-infiltrating T cells. Each CDR3 protein is one row after TCRdb ran MiXCR on the multiplex PCR reads. The sample holds roughly 350,000 distinct CDR3 sequences, around 38% seen once. The sequenced material came from glioma tissue, nonneoplastic brain tissue, or PBMCs (not recorded which). All receptors come from a human donor with low-grade glioma or glioblastoma, undergoing nonglioma brain surgery, or in good health (not recorded which). Each CDR3 is given with its conserved first and last residue. Fields, in order: J gene, V gene, clone size, D gene, CDR3 protein, CDR3 DNA. The D gene is left open where the match is weak. The listing skips clone size in some rows; elsewhere it reads once, few, many or a size class.

TRBJ2-7,TRBV5-1,.,.,CASSSKTGSPHYEQYF,TGCGCCAGCAGCTCCAAAACCGGGTCACCGCACTACGAGCAGTACTTC
TRBJ2-7,TRBV11-2,.,.,CASSSPDILSYEQYF,TGTGCCAGCAGCTCCCCGGACATCCTCTCCTACGAGCAGTACTTC
TRBJ1-1,TRBV20-1,.,.,CSARRDGHPNTEAFF,TGCAGTGCTAGAAGAGACGGACATCCGAACACTGAAGCTTTCTTT
TRBJ2-3,TRBV20-1,.,TRBD2,CSARELAGADTQYF,TGCAGTGCTAGAGAACTAGCGGGGGCAGATACGCAGTATTTT
TRBJ1-2,TRBV18,.,TRBD1,CASSGGHGQGQDYGYTF,TGTGCCAGCTCAGGGGGGCATGGACAGGGGCAGGACTATGGCTACACCTTC
TRBJ2-1,TRBV12-3/TRBV12-4,once,.,CASSLLRLTIYNEQFF,TGTGCCAGCAGTTTATTGAGACTAACCATATACAATGAGCAGTTCTTC
TRBJ2-3,TRBV6-2/TRBV6-3,few,.,CASRGRGYADTQYF,TGTGCCAGCAGGGGACGGGGTTATGCAGATACGCAGTATTTT
TRBJ2-1,TRBV4-3,few,TRBD2,CASSRFSGREYNEQFF,TGCGCCAGCAGCCGGTTCAGCGGGAGGGAGTACAATGAGCAGTTCTTC
TRBJ2-1,TRBV24-1,few,.,CATSDFDPGKVGEQFF,TGTGCCACCAGTGATTTTGATCCCGGGAAAGTGGGCGAGCAGTTCTTC
TRBJ2-1,TRBV19,few,TRBD2,CASSLGTSVHNEQFF,TGTGCCAGTAGCCTCGGGACTAGCGTTCACAATGAGCAGTTCTTC
TRBJ1-1,TRBV7-2,.,.,CASSLVVGNTEAFF,TGTGCCAGCAGCTTAGTTGTGGGCAACACTGAAGCTTTCTTT
TRBJ1-3,TRBV4-2,.,.,CASSQDWGQVGNTIYF,TGTGCCAGCAGCCAAGATTGGGGGCAGGTTGGAAACACCATATATTTT
TRBJ2-3,TRBV28,many,TRBD2,CASTLLADDTQYF,TGTGCCAGCACCTTACTAGCGGACGACACGCAGTATTTT
TRBJ2-4,TRBV24-1,.,TRBD1,CATSDTGTGLRQYF,TGTGCCACCAGTGACACCGGGACAGGCCTAAGGCAGTACTTC
TRBJ1-4,TRBV4-1,.,.,CASSQDWGRRGEKLFF,TGCGCCAGCAGCCAAGATTGGGGCAGGCGAGGTGAAAAACTGTTTTTT
TRBJ1-2,TRBV24-1,few,TRBD1,CATSDPSTDRTYGYTF,TGTGCCACCAGTGACCCGAGCACGGACAGGACCTATGGCTACACCTTC
TRBJ2-7,TRBV19,.,.,CASSIFPETHEQYF,TGTGCCAGTAGTATTTTTCCGGAGACTCACGAGCAGTACTTC
TRBJ2-1,TRBV7-9,few,TRBD2,CASSSRTSGFYNEQFF,TGTGCCAGCAGCTCCCGGACTAGCGGGTTTTACAATGAGCAGTTCTTC
TRBJ2-2,TRBV7-6,many,.,CASSLVSAGSSIGELFF,TGTGCCAGCAGCTTAGTGTCGGCAGGGAGTTCGATCGGGGAGCTGTTTTTT
TRBJ2-1,TRBV4-2,.,TRBD2,CASSGGGGKLYNEQFF,TGTGCCAGCAGCGGGGGGGGGGGGAAACTCTACAATGAGCAGTTCTTC
TRBJ2-7,TRBV6-6,.,TRBD1,CASSSETGTYEQYF,TGTGCCAGCAGTTCCGAGACAGGGACCTACGAGCAGTACTTC
TRBJ1-4,TRBV2,few,.,CASSDWGGTNEKLFF,TGTGCCAGCAGTGACTGGGGCGGAACTAATGAAAAACTGTTTTTT
TRBJ2-7,TRBV29-1,.,.,CSVGQGGYEQYF,TGCAGCGTTGGTCAGGGGGGCTACGAGCAGTACTTC
TRBJ2-5,TRBV27,many,.,CASGPHGETQYF,TGTGCCAGCGGGCCTCACGGTGAGACCCAGTACTTC
TRBJ2-7,TRBV27,many,TRBD2,CASSSILAPPYEQYF,TGTGCCAGCAGTTCCATACTAGCGCCACCCTACGAGCAGTACTTC
TRBJ1-5,TRBV5-1,few,TRBD1,CASSLQGGSNQPQHF,TGCGCCAGCAGCTTGCAGGGGGGTAGCAATCAGCCCCAGCATTTT
TRBJ2-1,TRBV7-3,.,TRBD2,CASSLTGGVGGNEQFF,TGTGCCAGCAGCTTAACGGGGGGGGTCGGTGGAAATGAGCAGTTCTTC
TRBJ2-7,TRBV28,.,TRBD1,CASSLTDRSYDKQYF,TGTGCCAGCAGTTTAACGGACAGGTCCTACGACAAGCAGTACTTC
TRBJ2-7,TRBV7-2,.,TRBD1,CASSQLLTGGWYEQYF,TGTGCCAGCAGCCAACTTTTGACAGGGGGTTGGTACGAGCAGTACTTC
TRBJ1-3,TRBV3-1,few,.,CASSLRNTIYF,TGTGCCAGCAGCCTCCGAAACACCATATATTTT
TRBJ2-1,TRBV7-8,.,.,CASSLGRTNGARFF,TGTGCCAGCAGCTTAGGGAGGACCAACGGGGCGCGGTTCTTC
TRBJ2-3,TRBV7-2,many,.,CASSRDRSTDTQYF,TGTGCCAGCAGCCGCGACAGAAGCACAGATACGCAGTATTTT
TRBJ2-1,TRBV6-2/TRBV6-3,.,.,CASSYIWGSERKNEKFF,TGTGCCAGCAGTTACATTTGGGGTAGCGAGAGGAAGAATGAGAAGTTCTTC
TRBJ2-7,TRBV20-1,.,TRBD2,CSARPGSGGSYEQYF,TGCAGTGCTCGCCCGGGTTCGGGAGGATCCTACGAGCAGTACTTC
TRBJ2-5,TRBV20-1,.,.,CSVGGLDQETQYF,TGCAGCGTTGGGGGACTCGACCAAGAGACCCAGTACTTC
TRBJ2-1,TRBV27,.,TRBD2,CASSTTTSGTYNEQFF,TGTGCCAGCAGTACGACGACTAGCGGGACCTACAATGAGCAGTTCTTC
TRBJ1-5,TRBV20-1,.,.,CSARVGQDHQPQHF,TGCAGTGCTAGAGTTGGGCAGGATCATCAGCCCCAGCATTTT
TRBJ2-3,TRBV6-4,few,.,CASSDEDGTQYF,TGTGCCAGCAGTGACGAGGACGGTACGCAGTATTTT
TRBJ2-7,TRBV12-3/TRBV12-4,many,.,CASSFNNPYEQYF,TGTGCCAGCAGTTTTAACAACCCCTACGAGCAGTACTTC
TRBJ1-5,TRBV20-1,.,TRBD1,CSARGTTGGSNQPQHF,TGCAGTGCTAGGGGGACTACAGGGGGTAGCAATCAGCCCCAGCATTTT